This is a list of T cell receptor beta chains from one sample in a study of vaccination effects on CD4 cells after COVID-19. TCRdb's table, derived via immunoSEQ multiplex PCR, lists solely in-frame clones and lacks some. The data hold nearly 45,000 clones, with around 70% observed a single time. Antigens of these TCRs are unknown. The starting material was CD4+ T cells from PBMCs cultured with a peptide pool, obtained before COVID-19 vaccination. Receptors originate from a human donor who had a prior SARS-CoV-2 infection. Each CDR3 is given with its conserved first and last residue. Each record gives: clone size, D gene, V gene, J gene, CDR3 length, CDR3 protein, CDR3 DNA. A D gene is named only where the DNA matches it firmly. Size tells how often a clone was seen (once, few, many) or the class of an expanded clone, and some rows leave it out.

>few|NA|TRBV2|TRBJ2-1|15
CASSAGRAASGEQFF
TGTGCCAGCAGCGCGGGGCGGGCAGCCTCGGGTGAGCAGTTCTTC
>NA|TRBD1|TRBV7-7|TRBJ2-7|14
CASSSRQGAGEQYF
TGTGCTAGCAGCTCTAGACAGGGGGCGGGGGAGCAGTACTTC
>NA|NA|TRBV6-5|TRBJ1-2|13
CASSYERGGGYTF
TGTGCCAGCAGTTATGAAAGGGGAGGTGGCTACACCTTC
>NA|NA|TRBV5-4|TRBJ1-2|12
CASSLERYGYTF
TGTGCCAGCAGCTTGGAGAGGTATGGCTACACCTTC
>NA|NA|TRBV7-9|TRBJ2-3|15
CASSLGVVWRDTQYF
TGTGCCAGCAGCTTAGGGGTAGTGTGGCGGGATACGCAGTATTTT
>NA|NA|TRBV2|TRBJ2-2|16
CASSEWDVVNTGELFF
TGTGCCAGCAGTGAATGGGATGTAGTTAACACCGGGGAGCTGTTTTTT
>NA|NA|TRBV14|TRBJ2-1|16
CASSLYIGTVLNEQFF
TGTGCCAGCAGCCTATACATCGGGACCGTCCTCAATGAGCAGTTCTTC
>NA|TRBD1|TRBV5-1|TRBJ1-2|14
CASSSNTGGSGYTF
TGCGCCAGCAGCTCAAACACAGGGGGCTCTGGCTACACCTTC
>NA|NA|TRBV12-5|TRBJ1-1|15
CASGLVFVPGTEAFF
TGTGCTAGTGGTTTGGTTTTTGTTCCTGGGACTGAAGCTTTCTTT
>NA|TRBD1|TRBV5-1|TRBJ2-3|15
CASSLGDRAQVMQYF
TGCGCCAGCAGCTTGGGGGACAGGGCGCAGGTGATGCAGTATTTT
>NA|NA|TRBV24-1|TRBJ2-1|13
CATSDRPYNEQFF
TGTGCCACCAGTGACCGACCTTACAATGAGCAGTTCTTC
>few|TRBD2|TRBV9|TRBJ2-2|17
CASSPTAGGHHTGELFF
TGTGCCAGCAGCCCCACCGCGGGGGGTCACCACACCGGGGAGCTGTTTTTT
>NA|NA|TRBV6-2/TRBV6-3|TRBJ1-2|12
CASSSRLYGYTF
TGTGCCAGCAGTTCACGGCTCTATGGCTACACCTTC
>NA|NA|TRBV9|TRBJ2-5|15
CASSALGARVETQYF
TGTGCCAGCAGCGCACTCGGAGCTCGGGTGGAGACCCAGTACTTC
>NA|NA|TRBV5-1|TRBJ2-3|15
CASSLGGLLRGAQYF
TGCGCCAGCAGCTTAGGCGGGCTCCTCCGCGGGGCGCAGTATTTT
>few|NA|TRBV9|TRBJ1-2|14
CASSPLTVGGGYTF
TGTGCCAGCAGCCCTCTCACAGTCGGCGGTGGCTACACCTTC